This note documents a single TCR beta chain sequence. It has no known antigen specificity. No base quality information exists; no much larger clone differs at one position. This sample stems from a study of T cell responses to AZD1222 COVID-19 vaccine (dated by TCRdb to the early 2020s). General notes on the study: AZD1222 recipients whose second dose came at about 4 weeks and those whose second dose came at about 12 weeks were combined into one group, since spike-specific TCR depth and breadth did not differ between the two schedules. Trial participants were enrolled into age subgroups of 18-55, 56-69 and 70-plus years, which contained 148, 28 and 57 TCR-sequenced participants, respectively. A total of about 230 trial participants underwent TCR sequencing, of whom roughly 210 received two doses of AZD1222 and about 25 received two doses of the MenACWY control vaccine. Study-level results and caveats: Because no samples from the day 14 peak response were available, repertoires could be characterized only after the peak T cell response. The whole spike protein was spanned by vaccine-associated CD4 TCRs, and dominant responses were seen in regions 160-218 and 743-854. Participants were mostly white British and included more females than males, and it was suggested by the authors that clonal diversity may have been underestimated. Reportedly, almost half of the unique spike-specific TCRs recognized epitopes lying outside the regions that are mutated in the B.1.351 and B.1.1.7 variants. Conclusions about previously exposed vaccinees are limited, since just five or six AZD1222 recipients were seropositive for SARS-CoV-2 at baseline. A significant rise in spike-specific TCR breadth and depth was observed after two AZD1222 doses relative to day 0 and relative to MenACWY recipients. In the small 56-69-year group, the increase in depth fell short of significance, most likely because of low power.

Explained via the paper, the time point label denotes: baseline before first vaccination. The vaccinee samples were drawn from two UK trials, COV001 and COV002, one of which was a single-blind randomized controlled phase 2/3 trial testing AZD1222 (ChAdOx1 nCoV-19) in healthy adults. For TCRbeta chain sequencing, PBMC samples were collected from trial participants at day 0 and at day 28 after the second dose. The CDR3 regions of human TCRbeta chains were subjected to immunosequencing. On the authors' methods: TCRs in the repertoires were compared against a reference library of SARS-CoV-2-specific TCRs that had been generated with the MIRA antigen-specificity platform. Breadth meant the fraction of unique TCRs that were SARS-CoV-2-associated, whereas depth meant the fraction of total T cells that were SARS-CoV-2-associated. Using the MIRA data, each spike-specific TCR was mapped to the spike region that the TCR reacts to and placed in a CD4 or CD8 class. Log10-transformed breadth and depth values were compared by one-way ANOVA with Sidak's multiple comparisons tests. TCRdb stores this immuneACCESS table with in-frame sequences only. Part of the clones is absent; in the studies checked, under half of the shortfall reflects unresolved V genes, and no reason is known for the rest. Clone size and the V and J calls come from that table; the DNA yielded D and trimming. This sample gives over 100,000 clones in total; around nine tenths of them show up just once. The ten largest account for around a sixth of the sample.

Taken from cysteine to phenylalanine, the CDR3 has 15 residues. The kept DNA is CDR3 alone, 45 bases in frame from the first base. V loses 2 bases, J loses 8 bases, and the germline ends lie 15 bases apart. For CDR1 and CDR2, the germline V gene lists MNHNS and SASEGT. The source material was peripheral blood, sampled on day 0 of AZD1222 vaccination. This sequence uses TRBV6-1 and TRBJ1-4; TRBD1 might be the D gene, on 6 matching bases. The TCR comes from an adult in good health. The sequence in DNA is TGTGCCAGCAGTGAATCTCGGGGGCCGTTAGAAAAACTGTTTTTT. Its amino acids are CASSESRGPLEKLFF.